This TCR beta chain stems from a study of Ad26.COV2.S vaccination and SARS-CoV-2 variants. This clone was seen only once. Produced via immunoSEQ multiplex PCR; TCRdb's table is partial and in-frame only. The sample gives a few hundred thousand clones, over 75% of which show up once; 3.6% is in the top ten. Germline CDR1 is MNHEY and CDR2 is SVGAGI. This CDR3 contains 14 residues. J was trimmed by 6 bases and V by 2 bases; bases with no gene match: 3. Indicated treatment: roughly 19 received Ad26.COV2.S at low or high dose, single or two shots; about 5 received placebo; per-sample allocation not given. Sampling occurred on day 63 after the first vaccine or placebo injection.

The J gene is TRBJ2-2, the V gene TRBV6-5; 7 nucleotides align to TRBD2. The sequence came from a person aged 18-60 years who received the Ad26.COV2.S COVID-19 vaccine or a placebo. Sequenced here: peripheral blood, sampled in a trial of Ad26.COV2.S vaccine versus placebo. Here the CDR3 reads CASSYPGGAGELFF. The CDR3 DNA reads as TGTGCCAGCAGTTACCCGGGAGGCGCCGGGGAGCTGTTTTTT.